Sequencing of this T cell receptor beta chain was carried out in a study of OX40 agonist ivuxolimab in advanced cancers. About the research overall: Ivuxolimab, an antibody acting as an agonist of OX40 (CD134), was used to treat patients. Whole-study findings and limits: More expanded clones were found, on average, in CD8+ than in CD4+ T cells.

Looked up from germline, CDR1 is SGHRS and CDR2 is YFSETQ. The CDR3 contains 14 residues. V was cut by 7 bases and J by 0 bases, with 11 bases left in between. Turning to this clone: No antigen is known for it.

The table came from immunoSEQ multiplex PCR; TCRdb's copy has only in-frame clones and leaves some out. The sample consists of about 40,000 clones, 80% to 90% of them appearing once. This clonotype originated in an adult with an advanced solid tumor such as melanoma, head and neck, liver or kidney cancer. The chain carries TRBV5-1 and TRBJ2-1; D call uncertain. Material: CD4+ or CD8+ T cells sorted from blood, obtained in a trial of the OX40 agonist ivuxolimab. The CDR3 DNA is TGCGCCAGCGCTGTCCCAAGCTCCTACAATGAGCAGTTCTTC. It translates to CASAVPSSYNEQFF.